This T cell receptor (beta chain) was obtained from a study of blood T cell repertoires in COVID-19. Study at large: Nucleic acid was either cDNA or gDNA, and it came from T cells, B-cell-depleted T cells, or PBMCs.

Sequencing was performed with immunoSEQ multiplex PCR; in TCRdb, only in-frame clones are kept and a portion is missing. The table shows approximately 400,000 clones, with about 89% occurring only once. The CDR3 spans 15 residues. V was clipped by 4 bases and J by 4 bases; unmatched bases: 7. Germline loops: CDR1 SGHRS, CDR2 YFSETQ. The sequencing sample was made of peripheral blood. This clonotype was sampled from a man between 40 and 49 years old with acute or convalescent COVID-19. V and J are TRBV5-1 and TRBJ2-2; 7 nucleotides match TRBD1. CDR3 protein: CASSVYRGGTGELFF. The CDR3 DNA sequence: TGCGCCAGCAGCGTTTACAGGGGCGGCACCGGGGAGCTGTTTTTT.